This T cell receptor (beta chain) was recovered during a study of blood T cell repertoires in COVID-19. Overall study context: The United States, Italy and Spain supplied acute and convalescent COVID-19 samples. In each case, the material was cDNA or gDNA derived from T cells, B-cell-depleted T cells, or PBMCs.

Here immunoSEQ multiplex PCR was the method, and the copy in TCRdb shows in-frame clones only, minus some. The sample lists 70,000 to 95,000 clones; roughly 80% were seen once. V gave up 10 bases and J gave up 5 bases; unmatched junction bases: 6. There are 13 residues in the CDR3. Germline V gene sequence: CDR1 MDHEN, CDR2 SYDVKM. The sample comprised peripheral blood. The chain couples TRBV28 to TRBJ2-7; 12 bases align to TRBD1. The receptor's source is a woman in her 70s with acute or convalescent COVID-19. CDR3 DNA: TGTGCCACCTGGGACAGGGGGCGTCACGAGCAGTACTTC. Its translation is CATWDRGRHEQYF.